Each of the 16 T cell receptor beta chains below was sequenced from the same sample in a study of blood T cell repertoires in COVID-19. Assay: immunoSEQ multiplex PCR; the TCRdb copy retains only in-frame clones and omits some. The sample shows 95,000 to 150,000 clones, about four fifths of them seen only once. The sample was PBMCs or T cells enriched from blood (not recorded which). The receptors stem from a woman aged 25 to 39 who had recovered from COVID-19.

The chain employs TRBV11-2 and TRBJ1-2; unclear D gene. In germline, CDR1 is SGHAT, CDR2 FQNNGV. Trimming took 5 bases from V and 3 from J, leaving 13 bases between them. The CDR3 runs to 14 residues. CDR3 region: CASSQPELDYGYTF. Written as DNA, the CDR3 is TGTGCCAGCAGCCAACCCGAGCTGGACTATGGCTACACCTTC.

V usage is TRBV24-1 and J usage is TRBJ2-1, with a tentative D call TRBD1 (5 bases). Between the trimmed V and J ends, which lost 5 bases and 6 bases, there was a span of 10 bases. The CDR3 contains 13 residues. Germline V gene lookup returns CDR1 KGHDR and CDR2 SFDVKD. The CDR3 sequence is CATSAPGFNEQFF. The CDR3 bases are TGTGCCACCAGTGCCCCAGGGTTCAATGAGCAGTTCTTC.

The chain carries TRBV5-1 and TRBJ2-7; 7 nucleotides align to TRBD1. Trimming took 4 bases from V and 10 from J; bases not matched to a gene: 8. Looked up from germline, CDR1 is SGHRS and CDR2 is YFSETQ. The CDR3 has 12 amino acids. The CDR3 here is CASSGTGTDQYF. For the CDR3, the DNA is TGCGCCAGCAGCGGAACCGGGACAGACCAGTACTTC.

The chain is built from TRBV20-1 and TRBJ2-1; 8 nucleotides agree with TRBD2. Germline V lookup: CDR1 DFQATT, CDR2 SNEGSKA (reference sequence). Losses at the gene ends were 3 bases for V and 0 bases for J; bases not matched to a gene: 4. The CDR3 extends over 15 amino acids. CDR3 DNA sequence: TGCAGTGCTAGTCGCGGGAGGAGCTCCTACAATGAGCAGTTCTTC. As protein: CSASRGRSSYNEQFF.

This sequence joins TRBV29-1 and TRBJ1-1, with TRBD1 as a possible D gene (6 bases). Germline assignment: CDR1 SQVTM and CDR2 ANQGSEA. The CDR3 covers 13 residues. Trimming pared 7 bases from V and 0 bases from J, leaving 12 bases between. CDR3 sequence (DNA): TGCAGCGCATCGACAGGCATGAACACTGAAGCTTTCTTT. It encodes CSASTGMNTEAFF.

This clone appeared once. This chain joins TRBV30 and TRBJ1-3; 7 bases map to TRBD1. The V gene end was trimmed by 1 base and the J gene end by 4 bases; junction bases not matched to a gene: 7. Germline-derived CDR1 and CDR2 are GTSNPN and SVGIG (reference sequence). There are 15 residues in the CDR3. The DNA for the CDR3 is TGTGCCTGGAGTGCGGGACAGTCCATGGGAAACACCATATATTTT. Its translation is CAWSAGQSMGNTIYF.

The chain employs TRBV23-1 and TRBJ2-7, with a possible D match to TRBD1 (5 bases). TRBV23-1 is an ORF for which the function is uncertain. The CDR3 sequence is 13 residues long. V lost 1 base to trimming and J lost 4 bases, with 8 bases between them. This CDR3 reads CASSQFQGYEQYF. The CDR3 coding sequence is TGCGCCAGCAGTCAATTCCAGGGTTACGAGCAGTACTTC.

The chain has TRBV30 and TRBJ1-3; no reliable D call. CDR3 size: 13 residues. Germline V gives CDR1 GTSNPN, CDR2 SVGIG (reference sequence). The V end was cut by 0 bases, the J end by 4 bases, with 7 bases between. CDR3 sequence reads: CAWSVAGGNTIYF. CDR3 nucleotide sequence: TGTGCCTGGAGTGTGGCGGGGGGAAACACCATATATTTT. Full variable domain (missing parts from reference TRBV30 and TRBJ1-3): SQTIHQWPATLVQPVGSPLSLECTVEGTSNPNLYWYRQAAGRGLQLLFYSVGIGQISSEVPQNLSASRPQDRQFILSSKKLLLSDSGFYLCAWSVAGGNTIYFGEGSWLTVV.

V and J are TRBV19 and TRBJ1-2; weak D call: TRBD1 (6 bases). The CDR3 spans 14 residues. The V end lost 1 base, the J end lost 6 bases, and 12 bases lay between the germline ends. CDR1 and CDR2 (germline): LNHDA, SQIVND (reference sequence). The CDR3 DNA sequence: TGTGCCAGTAGTATAGTATCGGACAGTCATGGCTACACCTTC. Translating gives CASSIVSDSHGYTF.

V and J are TRBV30 and TRBJ1-4; 8 nucleotides align to TRBD1. The CDR3 sequence is 13 residues long. V trimming: 6 bases; J trimming: 2 bases; junction bases outside the gene matches: 2. Germline V CDR1 and CDR2: GTSNPN, SVGIG (reference sequence). As DNA, the CDR3 is TGTGCCTGCCACAGGGGGACTAATGAAAAACTGTTTTTT. It is translated as CACHRGTNEKLFF.

The rearrangement uses TRBV7-8 and TRBJ2-2, with 7 bases fitting TRBD2. Germline assignment: CDR1 SGHVS and CDR2 FQNEAQ. The CDR3 extends over 15 amino acids. The J segment lost 4 bases and the V segment lost 5 bases, leaving 7 bases of the junction unmatched. The CDR3 DNA is TGTGCCAGCAGCCCCACGGGAGGTGGCACCGGGGAGCTGTTTTTT. Amino acid sequence: CASSPTGGGTGELFF.

The V gene is TRBV27, the J gene TRBJ2-1, with TRBD2 matching 10 bases. Per germline, CDR1 MNHEY and CDR2 SMNVEV (reference sequence). V was pared by 2 bases and J by 5 bases, with 3 bases of the junction left unmatched. This CDR3 region has 15 residues. CDR3 loop: CASSLGTSENNEQFF. The CDR3 region has the DNA TGTGCCAGCAGTTTAGGGACTAGCGAAAACAATGAGCAGTTCTTC.

This chain joins TRBV5-1 and TRBJ1-4; D gene uncertain. The CDR3 sequence is 15 residues long. From germline, CDR1 is SGHRS and CDR2 YFSETQ. V shed 0 bases and J shed 0 bases, with 6 bases lying between them. CDR3 amino acids: CASSLVGATNEKLFF. CDR3 coding DNA: TGCGCCAGCAGCTTGGTTGGAGCAACTAATGAAAAACTGTTTTTT.

The V call is TRBV18, the J call TRBJ1-4; 8 bases match TRBD1. The CDR3 totals 13 residues. V was clipped by 4 bases and J by 5 bases; unmatched bases: 0. The V gene's germline CDR1 is KGHSH and CDR2 LQKENI. The CDR3 coding sequence is TGTGCCAGCTCACGGGACAGGAATGAAAAACTGTTTTTT. This codes for CASSRDRNEKLFF.

V usage is TRBV6-5 and J usage is TRBJ2-7; tentatively, D is TRBD1 (5 bases). V was pared by 0 bases and J by 7 bases, with 10 bases between. The CDR3 runs to 13 residues. The V gene's germline CDR1 is MNHEY and CDR2 SVGAGI. The CDR3 reads CASSYSRYREQYF. CDR3 in DNA: TGTGCCAGCAGTTACTCGAGGTACAGGGAGCAGTACTTC.

The chain links TRBV5-8 to TRBJ1-4, with D perhaps matching TRBD1 (5 bases). V gave up 4 bases and J gave up 3 bases, with 13 bases separating them. Per germline, CDR1 SGHTS and CDR2 YDEGEE. The CDR3 loop spans 15 amino acids. The CDR3 is CASSRPGPANEKLFF. The DNA of the CDR3 is TGTGCCAGCAGCCGCCCAGGGCCCGCTAATGAAAAACTGTTTTTT.